Listed here is a single TCR beta chain. This entry belongs to a study of blood T cell repertoires in COVID-19. Study background: Samples came from the United States, Italy and Spain, spanning acute and convalescent COVID-19. T cells, B-cell-depleted T cells, or PBMCs supplied cDNA or gDNA.

Trimming stripped 4 bases from V and 5 bases from J, with 22 bases between. The CDR3 runs 17 residues. CDR1 and CDR2 (germline): MNHEY, SVGEGT. As handled by the study authors: How many nucleated cells were present was estimated from reference gene primer amplification. Generated by immunoSEQ multiplex PCR, the TCRdb table keeps only in-frame clones and is missing some. D and trimming were read from the DNA, whereas the V and J calls and clone size are those reported in that table. The sample has roughly 200,000 clones; 88% are singletons. Sequenced sample: peripheral blood. This rearrangement joins TRBV6-2 or TRBV6-3 to TRBJ2-3; TRBD1 might be the D (5 bases). The receptor's source is a young man with active or convalescent COVID-19. CDR3 residues: CASSWPQGGAGLDTQYF. CDR3 coding DNA: TGTGCCAGCAGTTGGCCCCAGGGCGGAGCTGGTTTAGATACGCAGTATTTT.